These 14 T cell receptor beta chains came from one sample sequenced in a study of OX40 agonist ivuxolimab in advanced cancers. Method: immunoSEQ multiplex PCR; TCRdb's copy keeps in-frame clones and lacks some. The table has roughly 30,000 clones, less than 90% seen once. The material was CD4+ or CD8+ T cells sorted from blood, obtained in a trial of the OX40 agonist ivuxolimab. These receptors were collected from an adult with an advanced solid tumor such as melanoma, head and neck, liver or kidney cancer.

V and J are TRBV7-3 and TRBJ1-3; 9 bases agree with TRBD1. Germline V lookup: CDR1 SGHTA, CDR2 FQGTGA. V shed 1 base and J 0 bases; nucleotides not matched to a gene: 4. This CDR3 contains 17 residues. This chain's CDR3 is CASSLKGGQGSGNTIYF. In DNA, the CDR3 is TGTGCCAGCAGCTTAAAAGGGGGACAGGGCTCTGGAAACACCATATATTTT.

This chain joins TRBV7-8 and TRBJ2-7; TRBD2 is a possible D gene (6 bases). Trimming stripped 6 bases from V and 2 bases from J, with 11 bases between. The germline CDR1 and CDR2 sequences are SGHVS and FQNEAQ. This CDR3 is 13 amino acids long. The CDR3, as DNA: TGTGCCAGCAGTGTTGGCGGGACCTACGAGCAGTACTTC. Translated: CASSVGGTYEQYF.

This clone was detected a few times. This chain links TRBV29-1 with TRBJ2-2; 7 bases fit TRBD2. This CDR3 is built from 13 residues. Per the germline V gene, CDR1 is SQVTM and CDR2 is ANQGSEA. J was trimmed by 0 bases and V by 7 bases; bases with no gene match: 2. The chain's CDR3 is CSASGANTGELFF. CDR3 sequence (DNA): TGCAGCGCGAGCGGGGCGAACACCGGGGAGCTGTTTTTT.

This clone has more than one count but fewer than ten. The V call is TRBV11-3, the J call TRBJ2-3; D gene ambiguous. Germline CDR1 and CDR2: SGHNT and YENEEA. The V end was cut by 3 bases, the J end by 2 bases, with 12 bases between. The CDR3 runs to 15 residues. CDR3 nucleotide sequence: TGTGCCAGCAGCTTCTCGGCCCGTGTCACAGATACGCAGTATTTT. It is translated as CASSFSARVTDTQYF.

This clone has just one count. This chain links TRBV6-5 with TRBJ2-2; unclear D gene. Germline CDR1 reads MNHEY; CDR2 reads SVGAGI. The germline V and J ends were trimmed by 0 bases and 4 bases, with 9 bases remaining between them. This CDR3 is 15 amino acids long. As DNA, the CDR3 is TGTGCCAGCAGTTACTCCCCCGGCGGCACCGGGGAGCTGTTTTTT. Residues: CASSYSPGGTGELFF.

V is TRBV28 and J is TRBJ1-4; D ambiguous. This CDR3 is 14 amino acids long. V lost 1 base, J lost 8 bases, and 11 bases lay in between. Germline lookup yields CDR1 MDHEN and CDR2 SYDVKM. The chain's CDR3 is CASSLSLAWEKLFF. In DNA form, the CDR3 reads TGTGCCAGCAGTTTATCCCTGGCTTGGGAAAAACTGTTTTTT.

The chain combines TRBV4-1 with TRBJ2-7; D remains ambiguous. The germline gives CDR1 MGHRA, CDR2 YSYEKL. The V end lost 0 bases, the J end lost 2 bases, and 8 bases lay between the germline ends. The CDR3 contains 14 residues. CDR3 DNA: TGCGCCAGCAGCCAAGAGGTCACCACCTACGAGCAGTACTTC. The encoded protein is CASSQEVTTYEQYF.

V usage is TRBV7-9 and J usage is TRBJ2-7, with D maybe TRBD2 (5 bases). The CDR3 loop spans 15 amino acids. Trimming pared 5 bases from V and 6 bases from J, leaving 20 bases between. In germline, CDR1 is SEHNR, CDR2 FQNEAQ (reference sequence). As DNA, the CDR3 is TGTGCCAGCAGCCTAAGACTGGAGAGGGTCTCCGAGCAGTACTTC. It is translated as CASSLRLERVSEQYF.

CDR3 coding DNA: TGCAGCGTTGAAGATCTAGAACTAGCGGGAGAGGGTGAGCAGTTCTTC. Its protein is CSVEDLELAGEGEQFF. The chain has TRBV29-1 and TRBJ2-1; TRBD2 agrees at 11 bases. The germline V gene has CDR1 SQVTM and CDR2 ANQGSEA. The V and J ends lost 0 bases and 9 bases, in that order; junction bases with no gene match: 10. The CDR3 runs 16 residues.

This clone was seen a single time. The V gene is TRBV19, the J gene TRBJ1-6, with 8 bases matching TRBD1. The CDR3 is 13 residues long. In germline, CDR1 is LNHDA, CDR2 SQIVND (reference sequence). Unmatched junction bases numbered 3, after V lost 6 bases and J lost 8 bases. The CDR3 protein is CASSDRGYSPLHF. The CDR3 DNA sequence: TGTGCCAGTAGCGACAGGGGTTATTCACCCCTCCACTTT.

For the CDR3, the DNA is TGTGCCAGCAGTCAAGGGACAGGTCATCAGCCCCAGCATTTT. Its protein is CASSQGTGHQPQHF. The chain recombines TRBV27 with TRBJ1-5; 8 nucleotides agree with TRBD1. Looked up from germline, CDR1 is MNHEY and CDR2 is SMNVEV (reference sequence). The CDR3 is 14 residues long. V was pared by 5 bases and J by 5 bases, with 5 bases of the junction left unmatched.

The chain joins TRBV2 to TRBJ2-7, with 7 bases lining up with TRBD2. CDR1 and CDR2 (germline): SNHLY, FYNNEI. Trimming at V came to 4 bases and at J to 2 bases, leaving 8 bases not matched to a gene. CDR3 length: 15 amino acids. For the CDR3, the DNA is TGTGCCAGCAGTGTAGGGGCTAGCGGTACCTACGAGCAGTACTTC. Its protein product is CASSVGASGTYEQYF.

The rearrangement uses TRBV27 and TRBJ1-5; D might be TRBD1 (6 bases). The V gene's germline CDR1 is MNHEY and CDR2 SMNVEV (reference sequence). The CDR3 length is 15 residues. V lost 3 bases, J lost 0 bases, and 9 bases lay in between. In DNA form, the CDR3 reads TGTGCCAGCAGTTTCGGACAGACTAGCAATCAGCCCCAGCATTTT. This codes for CASSFGQTSNQPQHF.

The rearrangement uses TRBV19 and TRBJ2-7, with TRBD1 matching 9 bases. The CDR3 runs 13 residues. Germline CDR1 LNHDA, CDR2 SQIVND (reference sequence). V lost 5 bases to trimming and J lost 5 bases; unmatched junction nucleotides: 4. The CDR3 region has the DNA TGTGCCAGTAGTGCCCGGACAGGGGACGAGCAGTACTTC. Translated: CASSARTGDEQYF.